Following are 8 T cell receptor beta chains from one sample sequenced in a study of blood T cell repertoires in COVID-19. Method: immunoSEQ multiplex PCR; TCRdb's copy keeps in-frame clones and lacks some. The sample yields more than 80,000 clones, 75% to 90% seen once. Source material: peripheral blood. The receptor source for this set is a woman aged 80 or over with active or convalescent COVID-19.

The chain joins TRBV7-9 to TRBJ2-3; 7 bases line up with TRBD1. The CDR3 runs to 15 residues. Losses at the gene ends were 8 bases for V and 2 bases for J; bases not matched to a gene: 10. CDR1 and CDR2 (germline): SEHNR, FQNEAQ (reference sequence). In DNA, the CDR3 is TGTGCCAGCGAGCCGACAGGGATCGTCACAGATACGCAGTATTTT. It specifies CASEPTGIVTDTQYF.

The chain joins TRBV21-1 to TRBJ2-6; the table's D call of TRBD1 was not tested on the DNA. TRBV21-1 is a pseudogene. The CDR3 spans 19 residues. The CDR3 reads CASSKAPWTGGLGANVLTF. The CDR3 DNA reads TGTGCCAGCAGCAAGGCGCCCTGGACAGGGGGCCTCGGGGCCAACGTCCTGACTTTC.

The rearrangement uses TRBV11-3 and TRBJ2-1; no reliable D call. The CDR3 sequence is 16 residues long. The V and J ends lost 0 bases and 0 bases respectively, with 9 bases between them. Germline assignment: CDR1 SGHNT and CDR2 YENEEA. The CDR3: CASSLEGSSSYNEQFF. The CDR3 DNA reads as TGTGCCAGCAGCTTAGAGGGCTCAAGCTCCTACAATGAGCAGTTCTTC.

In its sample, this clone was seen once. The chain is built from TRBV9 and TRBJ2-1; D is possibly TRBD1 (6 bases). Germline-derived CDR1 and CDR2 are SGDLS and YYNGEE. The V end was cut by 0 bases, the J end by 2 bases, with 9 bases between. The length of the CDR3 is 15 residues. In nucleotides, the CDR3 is TGTGCCAGCAGCGTAGAACAGGGCCCCTACAATGAGCAGTTCTTC. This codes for CASSVEQGPYNEQFF.

In DNA form, the CDR3 reads TGCGCCAGCGGCGACACAGGGTCCACCGGGGAGCTGTTTTTT. Protein sequence: CASGDTGSTGELFF. V gene TRBV5-1 combines with J gene TRBJ2-2; D possibly corresponds to TRBD1 (6 bases). CDR3 size: 14 residues. Germline assignment: CDR1 SGHRS and CDR2 YFSETQ. The germline V and J ends were trimmed by 7 bases and 4 bases, with 14 bases remaining between them.

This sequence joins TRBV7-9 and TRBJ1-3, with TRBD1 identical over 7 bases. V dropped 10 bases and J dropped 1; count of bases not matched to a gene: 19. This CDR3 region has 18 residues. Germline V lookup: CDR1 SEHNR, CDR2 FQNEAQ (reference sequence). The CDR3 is CATMRYSGQAFSGNTIYF. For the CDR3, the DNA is TGTGCCACTATGAGGTATTCCGGACAGGCGTTTTCTGGAAACACCATATATTTT.

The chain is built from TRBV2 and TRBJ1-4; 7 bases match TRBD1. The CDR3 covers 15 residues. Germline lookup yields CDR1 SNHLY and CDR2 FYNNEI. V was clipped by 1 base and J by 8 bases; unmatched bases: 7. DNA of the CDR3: TGTGCCAGCAGTGAAGACGACAGGGAGTCGGAAAAACTGTTTTTT. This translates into CASSEDDRESEKLFF.

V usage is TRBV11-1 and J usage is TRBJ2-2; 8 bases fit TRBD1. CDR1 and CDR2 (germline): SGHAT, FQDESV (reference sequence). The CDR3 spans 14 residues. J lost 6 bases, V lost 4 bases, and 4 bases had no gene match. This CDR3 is CASSYRTGPGELFF. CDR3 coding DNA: TGTGCCAGCAGCTATAGGACAGGGCCCGGGGAGCTGTTTTTT.